These T cell receptor beta chains were read from a single sample in a study of control samples from healthy donors and cancer patients. TCRdb keeps only in-frame clones here, not all; method: immunoSEQ multiplex PCR. This table holds under 200,000 clones, roughly 95% found once. What was sequenced was blood. The source is a young woman in good health. The conserved cysteine and the conserved F or W are not part of the CDR3 here.

v_gene: TRBV6-5; j_gene: TRBJ1-2; CDR3aa: ASSRTAGNYGYT
v_gene: TRBV4-2; j_gene: TRBJ2-1; CDR3aa: ASSPAQRYNEQF
v_gene: TRBV7-9; j_gene: TRBJ1-5; CDR3aa: ASSQAWNQPQH
v_gene: TRBV19; j_gene: TRBJ1-2; CDR3aa: ASSTSGQGRYGYT
v_gene: TRBV4-2; j_gene: TRBJ2-3; CDR3aa: ASSHSTISSTDTQY
v_gene: TRBV7-9; j_gene: TRBJ2-7; CDR3aa: ASSSGGGEQY
v_gene: TRBV5-1; j_gene: TRBJ2-4; CDR3aa: ASSPWTESGVLAKNIQY
v_gene: TRBV3-1/TRBV3-2; j_gene: TRBJ2-5; CDR3aa: ASSQDPSGETQY
v_gene: TRBV12-3/TRBV12-4; j_gene: TRBJ1-1; CDR3aa: ASSLNHLFPAF
v_gene: TRBV7-9; j_gene: TRBJ2-5; CDR3aa: ASSLEGTGGVETQY
v_gene: TRBV9; j_gene: TRBJ2-3; CDR3aa: ASSATDTQY
v_gene: TRBV6-5; j_gene: TRBJ1-2; CDR3aa: ASRTDRGNYGYT
v_gene: TRBV2; j_gene: TRBJ1-4; CDR3aa: ASSEVRGGSELF
v_gene: TRBV9; j_gene: TRBJ2-5; CDR3aa: ASSVAGAETQY
v_gene: TRBV6-5; j_gene: TRBJ1-5; CDR3aa: ASAIGPGVSGPQH
v_gene: TRBV28; j_gene: TRBJ1-5; CDR3aa: ASSQGGTAPLSNQPQH
v_gene: TRBV5-1; j_gene: TRBJ2-5; CDR3aa: ASSLAPAGRTETQY
v_gene: TRBV5-1; j_gene: TRBJ2-7; CDR3aa: ASSRPGTGASYEQY
v_gene: TRBV11-1; j_gene: TRBJ2-2; CDR3aa: ASSSYGRAAGELF
v_gene: TRBV7-9; j_gene: TRBJ2-2; CDR3aa: ASSFRTGAGELF
v_gene: TRBV4-1; j_gene: TRBJ2-5; CDR3aa: ASSQQDWQTQY
v_gene: TRBV21-1; j_gene: TRBJ2-7; CDR3aa: ASSKGARGGSYEQY
v_gene: TRBV18; j_gene: TRBJ2-6; CDR3aa: ASSPRGSGANVLT
v_gene: TRBV7-9; j_gene: TRBJ2-1; CDR3aa: ASSLQVGNEQF
v_gene: TRBV2; j_gene: TRBJ1-1; CDR3aa: ARIGQGGTEAF
v_gene: TRBV19; j_gene: TRBJ2-1; CDR3aa: ASTPGWTYNEQF
v_gene: TRBV4-2; j_gene: TRBJ2-5; CDR3aa: ASSRDGGETQY
v_gene: TRBV9; j_gene: TRBJ1-3; CDR3aa: ASSATGQDGNTIY
v_gene: TRBV27; j_gene: TRBJ1-6; CDR3aa: ASSPTPGGWSPLH
v_gene: TRBV24-1; j_gene: TRBJ2-1; CDR3aa: ATSDSSGDSYNEQF
v_gene: TRBV3-1/TRBV3-2; j_gene: TRBJ1-4; CDR3aa: ASSQFQSSATNEKLF
v_gene: TRBV6-5; j_gene: TRBJ2-7; CDR3aa: ASSYPRSGGSYEQY
v_gene: TRBV9; j_gene: TRBJ2-3; CDR3aa: ASSLGLATDTQY
v_gene: TRBV6-4; j_gene: TRBJ2-1; CDR3aa: ASSANPLRGGYNEQF
v_gene: TRBV29-1; j_gene: TRBJ2-3; CDR3aa: SVAVVVADTQY
v_gene: TRBV11-2; j_gene: TRBJ1-5; CDR3aa: ASSLTDSNQPQH
v_gene: TRBV25-1; j_gene: TRBJ2-7; CDR3aa: ASTKGDLYEQY
v_gene: TRBV6-5; j_gene: TRBJ2-5; CDR3aa: ASNLAGAAQY
v_gene: TRBV10-3; j_gene: TRBJ1-1; CDR3aa: AISDVGTEAF
v_gene: TRBV7-2; j_gene: TRBJ2-2; CDR3aa: ASSLASGVITGELF
v_gene: TRBV29-1; j_gene: TRBJ2-1; CDR3aa: SGGRDLVYNEQF
v_gene: TRBV27; j_gene: TRBJ1-5; CDR3aa: ASSLNRISENQPQH
v_gene: TRBV7-3; j_gene: TRBJ1-2; CDR3aa: ASSPGGSDGYT
v_gene: TRBV27; j_gene: TRBJ2-2; CDR3aa: ASSLSPSSQLAGELF
v_gene: TRBV5-1; j_gene: TRBJ2-3; CDR3aa: ASSLEEAGGRDTQY
v_gene: TRBV6-1; j_gene: TRBJ1-2; CDR3aa: ASSEDRFFYGYT
v_gene: TRBV28; j_gene: TRBJ1-4; CDR3aa: ASFRDTGDEKLF
v_gene: TRBV7-9; j_gene: TRBJ1-6; CDR3aa: ASSPTWGPLH
v_gene: TRBV7-8; j_gene: TRBJ1-5; CDR3aa: ASSLWRGREVNQPQH
v_gene: TRBV29-1; j_gene: TRBJ2-3; CDR3aa: SVPGQGRVDTQY
v_gene: TRBV27; j_gene: TRBJ1-2; CDR3aa: ASSRHGAVGYT